This T cell receptor beta chain was recovered during a study of blood T cell repertoires in COVID-19. Per germline, CDR1 DFQATT and CDR2 SNEGSKA (reference sequence). Trimming shortened V by 3 bases and J by 5 bases, and 7 bases separated the two germline ends. The CDR3 spans 11 residues. Profiling relied on immunoSEQ multiplex PCR, and the TCRdb table lists in-frame clones only, not all of them. The sample yields about 110,000 clones, roughly nine tenths seen once. The sequence was obtained from a human donor in a cohort sampled during active COVID-19. The chain links TRBV20-1 to TRBJ1-1; D not certain. The sample comprised peripheral blood. The CDR3 DNA sequence: TGCAGTGCTAGGTGGAGGACTGAAGCTTTCTTT. Its protein product is CSARWRTEAFF.